This TCR beta chain came from a study of post-analysis software for immune sequencing data. Study in general: Progressive-relapsing, secondary progressive and relapsing-remitting multiple sclerosis were among the disease courses included. General study findings and limits: Patients with multiple sclerosis recorded significantly lower normalized Chao1 diversity than controls, the study found. Patients carried 4 or 5 TRBV segments more frequently than controls did, and TRBV5-6, TRBV5-1 and TRBV20-1 were among them.

As concerns this clonotype: The antigen is unknown.

Prepared libraries of TCR beta cDNA carried unique molecular identifiers. Each CDR3 protein gets one entry after TCRdb re-called the PCR reads with MiXCR. The data show fewer than 600,000 distinct CDR3 sequences, less than 45% seen once. The CDR3 spans 17 residues. Trimming took 6 bases from V and 0 from J; bases not matched to a gene: 6. CDR1 and CDR2 from the germline V gene are MNHNS and SASEGT. This chain connects TRBV6-1 to TRBJ2-6; 9 bases fit TRBD2. The origin of this receptor is a girl aged 5 to 17 with multiple sclerosis. The material sequenced was blood. The CDR3 bases are TGTGCCAGCAGATTTGGACTAGCGCCCTCTGGGGCCAACGTCCTGACTTTC. This gives the protein CASRFGLAPSGANVLTF.